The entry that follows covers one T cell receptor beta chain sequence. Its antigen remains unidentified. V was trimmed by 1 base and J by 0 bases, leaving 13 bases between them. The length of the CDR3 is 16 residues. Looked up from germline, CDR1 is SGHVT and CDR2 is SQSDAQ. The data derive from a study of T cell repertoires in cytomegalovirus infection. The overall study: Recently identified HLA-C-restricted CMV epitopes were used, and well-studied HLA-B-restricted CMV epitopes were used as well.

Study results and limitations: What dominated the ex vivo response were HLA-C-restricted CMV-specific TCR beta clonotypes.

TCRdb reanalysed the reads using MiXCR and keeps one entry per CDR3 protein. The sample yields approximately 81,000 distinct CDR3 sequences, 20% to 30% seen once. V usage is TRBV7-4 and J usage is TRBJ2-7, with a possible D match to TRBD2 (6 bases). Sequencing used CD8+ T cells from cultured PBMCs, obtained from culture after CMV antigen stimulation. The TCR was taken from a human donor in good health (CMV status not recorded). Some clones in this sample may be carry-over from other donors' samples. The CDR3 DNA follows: TGTGCCAGCAGCTTAGGGGACTTCCCCAGCTCCTACGAGCAGTACTTC. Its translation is CASSLGDFPSSYEQYF.